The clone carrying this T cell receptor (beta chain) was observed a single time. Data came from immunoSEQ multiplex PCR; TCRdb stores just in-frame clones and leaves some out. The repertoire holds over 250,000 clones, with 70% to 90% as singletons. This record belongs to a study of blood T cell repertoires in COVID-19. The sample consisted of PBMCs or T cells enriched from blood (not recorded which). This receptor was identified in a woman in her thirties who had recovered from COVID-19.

The CDR3 region has the DNA TGTGCCAGCGGAGGTGGTGACCCAACGAAGACCCAGTACTTC. This encodes CASGGGDPTKTQYF. The rearrangement uses TRBV27 and TRBJ2-5, with D perhaps TRBD2 (5 bases). Trimming stripped 8 bases from V and 6 bases from J, with 19 bases between. Germline CDR1 reads MNHEY; CDR2 reads SMNVEV (reference sequence). CDR3 length: 14 residues.